Presented here are 32 T cell receptor beta chains from one specimen sequenced in a study of neurological immune-mediated disorders. MiXCR, applied by TCRdb to the 5' RACE reads, yields one record per CDR3 protein. Of about 55,000 distinct CDR3 sequences listed, roughly 4.4% are singletons. The sequencing sample was made of PBMCs. The receptors here all came from a man aged 50 or older with multiple sclerosis.

This clonotype was picked up many times. The rearrangement uses TRBV28 and TRBJ1-5, with 7 nucleotides matching TRBD1. V dropped 5 bases and J dropped 7; count of bases not matched to a gene: 14. The CDR3 has 16 residues. The germline V gene has CDR1 MDHEN and CDR2 SYDVKM. CDR3 loop: CASSHRTGLTGQPQHF. CDR3 DNA: TGTGCCAGCAGTCACCGGACAGGACTAACAGGACAGCCCCAGCATTTT.

This clonotype was seen ten or more times. The V and J genes are TRBV15 and TRBJ2-5; D ambiguous. This CDR3 is built from 11 residues. CDR1 and CDR2 (germline): LNHNV, YYDKDF (reference sequence). Trimming left V 5 bases short and J 4 bases short, with 5 bases between. The CDR3 sequence is CATSVGETQYF. In nucleotides, the CDR3 is TGTGCCACCAGCGTGGGAGAGACCCAGTACTTC.

This clonotype was detected many times. This chain's CDR3 is CSADQHNEQFF. CDR3 DNA sequence: TGCAGTGCTGACCAGCACAATGAGCAGTTCTTC. This chain links TRBV20-1 with TRBJ2-1; D gene unclear. The germline V and J ends were trimmed by 5 bases and 5 bases, with 7 bases remaining between them. CDR3 size: 11 residues. CDR1 and CDR2 from the germline V gene are DFQATT and SNEGSKA (reference sequence).

This clonotype was found many times. The chain combines TRBV20-1 with TRBJ1-2; perhaps TRBD1 as D (5 bases). Between the trimmed V and J ends, which lost 2 bases and 8 bases, there was a span of 15 bases. This CDR3 is 13 amino acids long. Germline V gene data show CDR1 as DFQATT and CDR2 as SNEGSKA (reference sequence). This CDR3 reads CSARRTLGGGYTF. CDR3 sequence (DNA): TGCAGTGCTAGAAGGACACTGGGTGGAGGCTACACCTTC.

This chain uses TRBV4-1 with TRBJ2-1; tentatively, D is TRBD2 (6 bases). The length of the CDR3 is 15 residues. Deletions cut 6 bases from V and 0 bases from J, with 12 bases between. Germline CDR1 MGHRA, CDR2 YSYEKL. CDR3 sequence reads: CASRLGGISYNEQFF. The CDR3 DNA sequence: TGCGCCAGCAGACTGGGCGGGATCTCCTACAATGAGCAGTTCTTC.

In this sample, this clonotype turned up many times. The genes are TRBV12-3 or TRBV12-4 and TRBJ2-3, with 7 bases lining up with TRBD2. J was trimmed by 0 bases and V by 3 bases; bases with no gene match: 6. The CDR3 extends over 16 amino acids. CDR3 sequence (DNA): TGTGCCAGCAGTTTTGGGCAGGGAGGGAGCACAGATACGCAGTATTTT. Protein: CASSFGQGGSTDTQYF.

This clonotype occurred many times. Because the CDR3's place on the DNA is in doubt, the DNA is left out and the CDR3 is given as listed by TCRdb. This chain uses TRBV10-2 with TRBJ2-5. The germline CDR1 and CDR2 sequences are WSHSY and SAAADI. The CDR3 numbers 13 amino acids, ends counted. CDR3 protein: CASSESSILAQYF.

Many counts were recorded for this clonotype. This chain links TRBV5-1 with TRBJ2-1, with unresolved D. The V gene's germline CDR1 is SGHRS and CDR2 YFSETQ. The CDR3 spans 13 residues. Trimming left V 2 bases short and J 9 bases short, with 12 bases between. The chain's CDR3 is CASSFGARAEQFF. For the CDR3, the DNA is TGCGCCAGCAGCTTCGGTGCTAGGGCTGAGCAGTTCTTC. The full variable domain, rest sourced from reference TRBV5-1 and TRBJ2-1, is KAGVTQTPRYLIKTRGQQVTLSCSPISGHRSVSWYQQTPGQGLQFLFEYFSETQRNKGNFPGRFSGRQFSNSRSEMNVSTLELGDSALYLCASSFGARAEQFFGPGTRLTVL.

This clonotype was seen many times. The rearrangement links TRBV20-1 to TRBJ1-1, with 9 bases fitting TRBD1. Trimming at V came to 0 bases and at J to 7 bases, leaving 12 bases not matched to a gene. Per the germline V gene, CDR1 is DFQATT and CDR2 is SNEGSKA (reference sequence). This CDR3 spans 16 amino acids. In nucleotides, the CDR3 is TGCAGTGCTAGAGATGGTGTGGGACAGGGATTGGGTGAAGCTTTCTTT. Its protein is CSARDGVGQGLGEAFF.

This clonotype was counted many times. The rearrangement joins TRBV20-1 to TRBJ2-5; 9 bases agree with TRBD2. J gave up 8 bases and V 2 bases, and 6 bases lay outside the gene matches. The germline V gene has CDR1 DFQATT and CDR2 SNEGSKA (reference sequence). This CDR3 spans 13 amino acids. DNA of the CDR3: TGCAGTGCTAGATTGGGACTAGCAAAAACCCAGTACTTC. This encodes CSARLGLAKTQYF.

There are many counts of this clonotype. The chain recombines TRBV5-1 with TRBJ1-1; D remains ambiguous. V shed 0 bases and J shed 6 bases, with 12 bases lying between them. The CDR3 extends over 14 amino acids. CDR1 is SGHRS, CDR2 YFSETQ, per germline. The CDR3 region is CASSLAVGSSEAFF. The CDR3 DNA follows: TGCGCCAGCAGCTTGGCCGTCGGTAGCTCTGAAGCTTTCTTT.

This clonotype was counted at least ten times. This chain joins TRBV20-1 and TRBJ1-6; a possible D gene is TRBD1 (5 bases). Germline CDR1 is DFQATT and CDR2 is SNEGSKA (reference sequence). V was trimmed by 5 bases and J by 7 bases, leaving 21 bases between them. The CDR3 has 16 residues. The CDR3 region is CSAWSYRGIENSPLHF. The CDR3 DNA is TGCAGTGCTTGGTCATATCGGGGGATTGAAAATTCACCCCTCCACTTT.

Many counts were recorded for this clonotype. The gene calls are TRBV29-1 and TRBJ1-1; D may be TRBD1 (5 bases). The CDR3 is 12 residues long. Germline V gene data show CDR1 as SQVTM and CDR2 as ANQGSEA. V dropped 6 bases and J dropped 7 bases, with 15 bases sitting between them. The CDR3 here is CSVTGPRGEAFF. CDR3 nucleotides: TGCAGCGTAACTGGCCCGAGGGGTGAAGCTTTCTTT.

At least ten counts were recorded for this clonotype. The rearrangement joins TRBV4-1 to TRBJ2-3, with D uncertain. Germline CDR1 and CDR2: MGHRA and YSYEKL. The CDR3 runs to 12 residues. Trimming took off 3 bases at V and 6 bases at J, with 7 bases between the two ends. The CDR3: CASSQIRDTQYF. CDR3 in DNA: TGCGCCAGCAGCCAGATCAGGGATACGCAGTATTTT.

A few counts support this clonotype. One junction end disagrees with the germline gene, perhaps due to a read error. The CDR3 loop reads CSGSSIANQPQNF. The CDR3 DNA reads as TGCAGTGGAAGCTCGATAGCAAATCAGCCCCAGAATTTT. V usage is TRBV20-1 and J usage is TRBJ1-5; unclear D gene. The CDR3 has 13 residues. The V gene's germline CDR1 is DFQATT and CDR2 SNEGSKA (reference sequence).

Many counts were recorded for this clonotype. CDR3 sequence (DNA): TGTGCCAGCAGAGCAGACAGGGGAAGGTTTGGAGCCAAAAACATTCAGTACTTC. Its protein is CASRADRGRFGAKNIQYF. The chain joins TRBV3-1 to TRBJ2-4; TRBD1 matches at 8 bases. CDR3 length: 18 amino acids. CDR1 LGHDT and CDR2 YNNKEL come from the germline V gene (reference sequence). The trim removed 6 bases at V and 0 bases at J, leaving 13 bases unmatched.

This clonotype was observed many times. The gene calls are TRBV14 and TRBJ2-1; D assignment may be TRBD1 or TRBD2 (5 bases each). V lost 4 bases and J lost 4, with 11 bases in between. This CDR3 is built from 14 residues. The germline V gene encodes CDR1 SGHDN and CDR2 FVKESK. The chain's CDR3 is CASSRRGRYNEQFF. The CDR3 coding sequence is TGTGCCAGCAGCCGACGGGGCCGATACAATGAGCAGTTCTTC.

This clonotype appeared many times. This chain links TRBV4-1 with TRBJ2-5; D gene ambiguous. Germline lookup yields CDR1 MGHRA and CDR2 YSYEKL. Trimming left V 2 bases short and J 0 bases short, with 13 bases between. The CDR3 runs 16 residues. The CDR3 bases are TGCGCCAGCAGCCAAAGAACCCCTCAGAACCAAGAGACCCAGTACTTC. It is translated as CASSQRTPQNQETQYF.

This clonotype is medium-sized. The gene calls are TRBV12-3 or TRBV12-4 and TRBJ2-5; perhaps TRBD2 as D (6 bases). The CDR3 extends over 14 amino acids. The V end lost 6 bases, the J end lost 0 bases, and 11 bases lay between the germline ends. Here the CDR3 DNA reads TGTGCCAGCAGACGTCGACTAGACCAAGAGACCCAGTACTTC. This gives the protein CASRRRLDQETQYF.

There are many counts of this clonotype. The chain is built from TRBV5-1 and TRBJ2-7; D is possibly TRBD1 (5 bases). CDR1 is SGHRS, CDR2 YFSETQ, per germline. CDR3 size: 13 residues. Between the trimmed V and J ends, which lost 0 bases and 3 bases, there was a span of 7 bases. CDR3 in amino acids: CASSLGTRYEQYF. In nucleotides, the CDR3 is TGCGCCAGCAGCTTGGGGACACGCTACGAGCAGTACTTC.

This clonotype occurred a few times. The gene calls are TRBV3-1 and TRBJ2-3; D gene uncertain. The CDR3 totals 12 residues. In germline, CDR1 is LGHDT, CDR2 YNNKEL (reference sequence). V lost 3 bases to trimming and J lost 3 bases, with 4 bases between them. The CDR3 loop reads CASSHGTDTQYF. In nucleotides, the CDR3 is TGTGCCAGCAGCCATGGTACAGATACGCAGTATTTT.

The genes are TRBV5-1 and TRBJ2-7, with D uncertain. V was trimmed by 0 bases and J by 2 bases, leaving 15 bases between them. Germline-derived CDR1 and CDR2 are SGHRS and YFSETQ. This CDR3 is built from 16 residues. The CDR3 spells CASSLGIRSETYEQYF. For the CDR3, the DNA is TGCGCCAGCAGCTTGGGGATAAGGAGTGAGACCTACGAGCAGTACTTC.

This clonotype was recorded at least ten times. This chain joins TRBV7-8 and TRBJ2-7; possibly TRBD1 for D (5 bases). This CDR3 is 12 amino acids long. In germline, CDR1 is SGHVS, CDR2 FQNEAQ. Between the trimmed V and J ends, which lost 4 bases and 6 bases, there was a span of 10 bases. The CDR3 sequence: CASSWTLVEQYF. In DNA, the CDR3 is TGTGCCAGCAGCTGGACATTGGTCGAGCAGTACTTC.

This clonotype was counted at least ten times. The chain employs TRBV27 and TRBJ2-5; D is possibly TRBD1 (6 bases). The CDR3 totals 17 residues. The V and J ends lost 1 base and 5 bases respectively, with 20 bases between them. Germline V gene lookup returns CDR1 MNHEY and CDR2 SMNVEV (reference sequence). The chain's CDR3 is CASSLLYDRTSRETQYF. Written as DNA, the CDR3 is TGTGCCAGCAGTTTATTATATGACAGGACCTCGCGGGAGACCCAGTACTTC.

V is TRBV7-2 and J is TRBJ1-2; D is unresolved. The length of the CDR3 is 13 residues. The ends were cut back, 1 base at V and 4 bases at J, with 7 bases in the middle. The germline gives CDR1 SGHTA, CDR2 FQGNSA. In nucleotides, the CDR3 is TGTGCCAGCAGCTTAGAGGTCATCTATGGCTACACCTTC. Residues: CASSLEVIYGYTF.

This clonotype was found many times. The V gene is TRBV15, the J gene TRBJ1-2, with TRBD1 identical over 9 bases. This CDR3 contains 15 residues. Germline CDR1 is LNHNV and CDR2 is YYDKDF (reference sequence). With 5 bases clipped from V and 5 bases from J, the junction kept 9 bases outside the gene matches. For the CDR3, the DNA is TGTGCCACCAGCCCCGGGACAGGGTCAGGTTATGGCTACACCTTC. This codes for CATSPGTGSGYGYTF.

This chain connects TRBV5-1 to TRBJ1-3; D may be TRBD1 (5 bases). The V and J ends lost 0 bases and 0 bases respectively, with 19 bases between them. The CDR3 loop spans 19 amino acids. Germline CDR1 SGHRS, CDR2 YFSETQ. The CDR3 nucleotides are TGCGCCAGCAGCTTGGAACCGAGACAGACCTATCTCTCTGGAAACACCATATATTTT. The encoded protein is CASSLEPRQTYLSGNTIYF.

Note on this clonotype: A much larger clone sits a single nucleotide away, making a read error possible. V and J are TRBV4-1 and TRBJ2-1, with 13 bases aligning to TRBD2. This CDR3 is built from 16 residues. Trimming took 1 base from V and 13 from J; bases not matched to a gene: 10. CDR1 and CDR2 (germline): MGHRA, YSYEKL. The CDR3 DNA is TGCGCCAGCAGCCAAGTTTTTGGACTAGCGGGAGACTACCAGTTCTTC. It translates to CASSQVFGLAGDYQFF.

Ten or more counts support this clonotype. The chain is built from TRBV12-3 or TRBV12-4 and TRBJ2-5, with D possibly matching TRBD1 (5 bases). The CDR3 totals 13 residues. The ends were cut back, 6 bases at V and 2 bases at J, with 10 bases in the middle. CDR3 bases: TGTGCCAGCAGGACGACAGTACAAGAGACCCAGTACTTC. It encodes CASRTTVQETQYF.

This clonotype was seen many times. The chain couples TRBV20-1 to TRBJ1-2; D unclear. The CDR3 contains 13 residues. V lost 6 bases to trimming and J lost 0 bases, with 11 bases between them. Germline CDR1 DFQATT, CDR2 SNEGSKA (reference sequence). CDR3 nucleotide sequence: TGCAGTGCCCGTGCTCCCGCTAACTATGGCTACACCTTC. The encoded protein is CSARAPANYGYTF.

This clonotype was counted at least ten times. This rearrangement joins TRBV7-2 to TRBJ1-6, with D unclear. CDR1 is SGHTA, CDR2 FQGNSA, per germline. The ends were cut back, 2 bases at V and 2 bases at J, with 7 bases in the middle. There are 15 residues in the CDR3. The CDR3 here is CASSLFAAYNSPLHF. The CDR3 region has the DNA TGTGCCAGCAGCTTATTCGCAGCCTATAATTCACCCCTCCACTTT.

This clonotype was observed at least ten times. This sequence joins TRBV3-1 and TRBJ1-2; D unclear. CDR3 length: 15 amino acids. Trimming cost V 5 bases and J 2 bases, with 15 bases left between them. CDR1 and CDR2 (germline): LGHDT, YNNKEL (reference sequence). The CDR3 DNA reads TGTGCCAGCAGCGGCCGGGCCCTTGAGAACTATGGCTACACCTTC. Translating gives CASSGRALENYGYTF. The full variable domain, with the rest looked up from reference TRBV3-1 and TRBJ1-2, is DTAVSQTPKYLVTQMGNDKSIKCEQNLGHDTMYWYKQDSKKFLKIMFSYNNKELIINETVPNRFSPKSPDKAHLNLHINSLELGDSAVYFCASSGRALENYGYTFGSGTRLTVV.